Listed here are 24 T cell receptor beta chains from one sample, sequenced in a study of blood T cell repertoires in COVID-19. The repertoire was sequenced with immunoSEQ multiplex PCR; TCRdb's copy has only in-frame clones and lacks some. The table lists 350,000 to 400,000 clones, 86% of them singletons. Specimen: peripheral blood. The receptors were gathered from a woman aged 60-75 years with COVID-19, enrolled during active disease.

This chain uses TRBV4-3 with TRBJ2-7, with a tentative D call TRBD1 (6 bases). V was cut by 0 bases and J by 0 bases, with 9 bases left in between. The CDR3 loop spans 15 amino acids. Germline CDR1 reads LGHNA; CDR2 reads YSLEER. The CDR3 spells CASSQEPGASYEQYF. For the CDR3, the DNA is TGCGCCAGCAGCCAAGAGCCAGGGGCCTCCTACGAGCAGTACTTC.

The chain is built from TRBV10-1 and TRBJ1-1; perhaps TRBD1 as D (6 bases). Deletions cut 3 bases from V and 11 bases from J, with 10 bases between. This CDR3 region has 11 residues. Germline-derived CDR1 and CDR2 are WNHNN and SYGVQD (reference sequence). The CDR3 protein is CASSDGQGAFF. The CDR3, as DNA: TGCGCCAGCAGTGATGGGCAGGGGGCTTTCTTT.

In its sample, this clone was seen once. The chain links TRBV7-2 to TRBJ2-2, with TRBD1 matching over 8 bases. The CDR3 totals 17 residues. Germline loops: CDR1 SGHTA, CDR2 FQGNSA. Trimming took 0 bases from V and 6 from J; bases not matched to a gene: 9. The CDR3 DNA reads TGTGCCAGCAGCTTAGCCCCGGCGACAGGGGTAGCCGGGGAGCTGTTTTTT. Amino acid sequence: CASSLAPATGVAGELFF.

The chain carries TRBV5-4 and TRBJ2-7; no definite D call. There are 12 residues in the CDR3. V was clipped by 3 bases and J by 6 bases, with 10 bases between them. Germline V gene lookup returns CDR1 SGHNT and CDR2 YYREEE (reference sequence). The CDR3 protein is CASSSEAPEQYF. The CDR3 DNA is TGTGCCAGCAGCTCCGAAGCCCCCGAGCAGTACTTC.

The chain carries TRBV5-4 and TRBJ1-6, with a weak D call TRBD1 (6 bases). Germline-derived CDR1 and CDR2 are SGHNT and YYREEE (reference sequence). The CDR3 totals 16 residues. Trimming cost V 10 bases and J 0 bases, with 17 bases left between them. Here the CDR3 DNA reads TGTGCCGGACAGATTGGACGGGCCTCCTATAATTCACCCCTCCACTTT. Translating gives CAGQIGRASYNSPLHF.

The V gene is TRBV7-3, the J gene TRBJ2-7; D unresolved. With 5 bases removed from V and 2 bases from J, the gap between germline ends came to 10 bases. CDR1 is SGHTA and CDR2 is FQGTGA in the germline V gene. This CDR3 comprises 13 residues. The CDR3 coding sequence is TGTGCCAGCAGCGAATCGACAACCTACGAGCAGTACTTC. Translated: CASSESTTYEQYF.

The V call is TRBV4-1, the J call TRBJ2-1; unclear D gene. The V and J ends lost 1 base and 9 bases respectively, with 10 bases between them. The CDR3 covers 13 residues. Germline loops: CDR1 MGHRA, CDR2 YSYEKL. The CDR3 is CASSQAYSPEQFF. CDR3 DNA sequence: TGCGCCAGCAGCCAAGCTTACAGCCCTGAGCAGTTCTTC.

The chain is built from TRBV18 and TRBJ1-1, with TRBD1 matching over 7 bases. CDR1 is KGHSH, CDR2 LQKENI, per germline. Losses at the gene ends were 4 bases for V and 2 bases for J; bases not matched to a gene: 4. The length of the CDR3 is 14 residues. The CDR3 is CASSLGTVNTEAFF. The DNA of the CDR3 is TGTGCCAGCTCACTCGGGACAGTTAACACTGAAGCTTTCTTT. The complete variable domain, with remaining parts taken from reference TRBV18 and TRBJ1-1, reads NAGVMQNPRHLVRRRGQEARLRCSPMKGHSHVYWYRQLPEEGLKFMVYLQKENIIDESGMPKERFSAEFPKEGPSILRIQQVVRGDSAAYFCASSLGTVNTEAFFGQGTRLTVV.

This chain links TRBV6-1 with TRBJ1-2; tentative D call: TRBD1 (6 bases). The CDR3 contains 16 residues. V dropped 2 bases and J dropped 1 base, with 14 bases sitting between them. Per the germline V gene, CDR1 is MNHNS and CDR2 is SASEGT. This chain's CDR3 is CASSERWTAYNYGYTF. For the CDR3, the DNA is TGTGCCAGCAGTGAACGATGGACAGCGTATAACTATGGCTACACCTTC.

J is TRBJ1-4 and V is TRBV27; 9 nucleotides match TRBD1. This CDR3 region has 15 residues. The V segment lost 4 bases and the J segment 4 bases; nucleotides outside the gene matches: 4. The V gene's germline CDR1 is MNHEY and CDR2 SMNVEV (reference sequence). CDR3 nucleotides: TGTGCCAGCAGTTCCGACAGGGGGGATAATGAAAAACTGTTTTTT. It translates to CASSSDRGDNEKLFF.

The CDR3 region has the DNA TGCGCCAGCCGTGAACCTTACAGGGGGCGGACAGATACGCAGTATTTT. It yields the protein CASREPYRGRTDTQYF. The gene calls are TRBV5-1 and TRBJ2-3; 9 bases agree with TRBD1. Germline values: CDR1 SGHRS, CDR2 YFSETQ. This CDR3 comprises 16 residues. The trim removed 7 bases at V and 3 bases at J, leaving 12 bases unmatched.

This sequence joins TRBV4-1 and TRBJ2-5, with 9 positions matching TRBD2. The CDR3 totals 16 residues. Germline V CDR1 and CDR2: MGHRA, YSYEKL. J was trimmed by 5 bases and V by 3 bases; bases with no gene match: 10. Here the CDR3 reads CASSQGGEGLAETQYF. For the CDR3, the DNA is TGCGCCAGCAGCCAGGGCGGAGAAGGACTAGCGGAGACCCAGTACTTC.

The chain joins TRBV7-6 to TRBJ2-1, with 8 bases that match TRBD1. V was pared by 0 bases and J by 2 bases, with 6 bases of the junction left unmatched. Germline CDR1 and CDR2: SGHVS and FNYEAQ. The CDR3 extends over 17 amino acids. The CDR3 DNA sequence: TGTGCCAGCAGCTTAGCCCCAGGACAGGGAGCCTACAATGAGCAGTTCTTC. Translation: CASSLAPGQGAYNEQFF.

The chain joins TRBV27 to TRBJ2-6, with D maybe TRBD1 (5 bases). Germline assignment: CDR1 MNHEY and CDR2 SMNVEV (reference sequence). Trimming stripped 2 bases from V and 4 bases from J, with 15 bases between. The CDR3 covers 17 residues. The CDR3 sequence: CASSLGPRVSGANVLTF. The CDR3 nucleotides read TGTGCCAGCAGTTTAGGACCCAGGGTATCCGGGGCCAACGTCCTGACTTTC.

The V and J genes are TRBV21-1 and TRBJ2-7; TRBD1, the table's D call, lacks a check against the DNA. TRBV21-1 is reported as a pseudogene. The CDR3 extends over 17 amino acids. Written as DNA, the CDR3 is TGTGCCAGCAGCAAAGCGCTTTTACGGGACACAGCCTACGAGCAGTACTTC. Translated: CASSKALLRDTAYEQYF.

V and J are TRBV27 and TRBJ2-3, with TRBD1 identical over 8 bases. CDR3 length: 15 residues. V dropped 5 bases and J dropped 3; count of bases not matched to a gene: 7. Germline V gene data show CDR1 as MNHEY and CDR2 as SMNVEV (reference sequence). The CDR3, as DNA: TGTGCCAGCAGTGGGCGGACAGGGAGTACAGATACGCAGTATTTT. Protein: CASSGRTGSTDTQYF.

The chain is built from TRBV5-1 and TRBJ1-1; maybe TRBD1 (5 bases). Between the trimmed V and J ends, which lost 4 bases and 10 bases, there was a span of 20 bases. This CDR3 comprises 14 residues. The germline gives CDR1 SGHRS, CDR2 YFSETQ. CDR3 region: CASSPSRGHYVAFF. In DNA form, the CDR3 reads TGCGCCAGCAGCCCTTCGCGCGGACATTACGTAGCTTTCTTT.

This clone was detected only once. The rearrangement uses TRBV9 and TRBJ2-3; 8 bases line up with TRBD2. With V trimmed by 4 bases and J by 1 base, 5 bases remained unmatched. Germline V gene data show CDR1 as SGDLS and CDR2 as YYNGEE. The CDR3 is 15 residues long. CDR3 sequence reads: CASSRPGGGTDTQYF. Written as DNA, the CDR3 is TGTGCCAGCAGCCGTCCGGGGGGGGGCACAGATACGCAGTATTTT.

The J gene is TRBJ2-7, the V gene TRBV23-1; 7 bases line up with TRBD1. TRBV23-1 is identified as an open reading frame with a role that is uncertain. The CDR3 is made up of 17 amino acids. Trimming took 3 bases from V and 2 from J; bases not matched to a gene: 13. The CDR3 region is CASSQVYRGRRTYEQYF. The DNA of the CDR3 is TGCGCCAGCAGTCAGGTTTACAGGGGCCGACGCACCTACGAGCAGTACTTC.

This chain joins TRBV3-1 (or the pseudogene TRBV3-2) and TRBJ2-4; TRBD2 is a possible D gene (7 bases). Deletions cut 4 bases from V and 3 bases from J, with 19 bases between. Looked up from germline, CDR1 is LGHDT and CDR2 is YNNKEL (reference sequence). The CDR3 covers 17 residues. The CDR3 region has the DNA TGTGCCAGCAGCCGCCCCGGGGGGACACAGGGCAAAAACATTCAGTACTTC. Its protein is CASSRPGGTQGKNIQYF.

This chain links TRBV6-1 with TRBJ1-6; no clear D. The CDR3 has 18 amino acids. V was clipped by 3 bases and J by 3 bases, with 18 bases between them. CDR1 MNHNS and CDR2 SASEGT come from the germline V gene. CDR3 nucleotides: TGTGCCAGCAGTGAGCAAGCGGGCCAGGACCTCTATAATTCACCCCTCCACTTT. Translated: CASSEQAGQDLYNSPLHF.

The chain combines TRBV1 with TRBJ2-1; TRBD1 reflects the table's D call only, with no check against the DNA. TRBV1 is a known pseudogene. The CDR3 is 13 amino acids. CDR3 region: CTSTRDREHEQFF. The CDR3 DNA sequence: TGCACCAGCACCCGGGACAGGGAACATGAGCAGTTCTTC.

A single count supports this clone. The chain links TRBV11-3 to TRBJ1-4, with D maybe TRBD1 (5 bases). V dropped 6 bases and J dropped 8 bases, with 16 bases sitting between them. The CDR3 consists of 14 residues. Germline-derived CDR1 and CDR2 are SGHNT and YENEEA. The CDR3 region is CASRSDSIGEKLFF. The CDR3 coding sequence is TGTGCCAGCAGATCCGACAGTATTGGCGAAAAACTGTTTTTT.

With respect to this clone: Other DNA sequences in this specimen translate into the identical CDR3. V and J are TRBV6-5 and TRBJ1-1, with 7 bases matching TRBD1. The CDR3 sequence is 13 residues long. CDR1 and CDR2 from the germline V gene are MNHEY and SVGAGI. Germline trimming cut 4 bases from V and 3 bases from J; bases unmatched to any gene: 2. The CDR3 DNA sequence: TGTGCCAGCAGTTTAACAGGGGACACTGAAGCTTTCTTT. This translates into CASSLTGDTEAFF.